This record covers a single T cell receptor beta chain. The antigen is undetermined. These data originate in a study of T cell repertoires in cytomegalovirus infection. Study as a whole: CMV epitopes that were recently identified and HLA-C-restricted were used alongside well-studied HLA-B-restricted ones. TCR beta signatures that were public indicated CMV infection and matching HLA type. Study findings and constraints: Predominance within the ex vivo response was attributable to HLA-C-restricted CMV-specific TCR beta clonotypes. CMV carriers having the relevant HLA were flagged by cumulative public TCR beta family frequency.

This CDR3 comprises 16 residues. In germline, CDR1 is MNHEY, CDR2 SMNVEV (reference sequence). V lost 3 bases to trimming and J lost 4 bases; unmatched junction nucleotides: 9. TCRdb called the reads again in MiXCR, with one record for every CDR3 protein. Of hundreds of thousands of distinct CDR3 sequences in the sample, about 33% were seen once. This sequence was found in a human donor in good health (CMV status not recorded). Some clones in this sample may be carry-over from other donors' samples. The sequencing here drew on cultured PBMCs, taken from culture after CMV antigen stimulation. The gene calls are TRBV27 and TRBJ2-7; 10 nucleotides align to TRBD2. CDR3 in DNA: TGTGCCAGCAGTTTCTCGGCAGGACTAGCGGCTTACGAGCAGTACTTC. Its protein product is CASSFSAGLAAYEQYF.